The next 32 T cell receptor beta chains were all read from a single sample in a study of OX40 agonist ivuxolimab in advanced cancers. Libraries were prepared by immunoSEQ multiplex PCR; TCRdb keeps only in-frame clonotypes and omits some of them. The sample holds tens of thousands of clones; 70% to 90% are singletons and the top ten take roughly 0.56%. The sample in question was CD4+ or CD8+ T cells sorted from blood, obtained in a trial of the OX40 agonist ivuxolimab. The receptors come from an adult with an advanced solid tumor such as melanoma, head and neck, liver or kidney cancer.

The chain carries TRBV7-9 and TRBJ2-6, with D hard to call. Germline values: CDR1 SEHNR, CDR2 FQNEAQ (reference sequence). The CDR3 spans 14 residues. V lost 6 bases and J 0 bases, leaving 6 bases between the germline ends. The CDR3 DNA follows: TGTGCCAGCAGAGGGCTCTCTGGGGCCAACGTCCTGACTTTC. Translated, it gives CASRGLSGANVLTF.

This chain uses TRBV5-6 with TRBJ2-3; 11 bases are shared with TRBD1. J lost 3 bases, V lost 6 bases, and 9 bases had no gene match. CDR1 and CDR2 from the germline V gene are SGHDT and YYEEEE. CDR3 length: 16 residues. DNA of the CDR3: TGTGCCAGCACCCGGGACAGGGGGTTGATTACAGATACGCAGTATTTT. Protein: CASTRDRGLITDTQYF.

The chain's CDR3 is CASTQKGGYEQYF. The CDR3 DNA is TGTGCCAGCACCCAAAAAGGAGGATACGAGCAGTACTTC. The rearrangement uses TRBV6-1 and TRBJ2-7; TRBD2 is a possible D gene (5 bases). Trimming pared 7 bases from V and 4 bases from J, leaving 14 bases between. The CDR3 loop spans 13 amino acids. The germline CDR1 and CDR2 sequences are MNHNS and SASEGT.

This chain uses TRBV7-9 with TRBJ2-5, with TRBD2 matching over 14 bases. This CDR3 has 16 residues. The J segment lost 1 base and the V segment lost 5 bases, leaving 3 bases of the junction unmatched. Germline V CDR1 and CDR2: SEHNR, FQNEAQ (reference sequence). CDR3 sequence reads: CASSPGLAGAQETQYF. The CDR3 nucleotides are TGTGCCAGCAGCCCGGGACTAGCGGGAGCCCAAGAGACCCAGTACTTC.

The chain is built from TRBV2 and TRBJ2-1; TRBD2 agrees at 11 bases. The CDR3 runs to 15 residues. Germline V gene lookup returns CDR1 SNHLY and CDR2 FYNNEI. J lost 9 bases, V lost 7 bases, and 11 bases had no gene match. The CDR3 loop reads CASKTGLAGTVEQFF. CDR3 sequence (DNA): TGTGCCAGCAAGACTGGACTAGCGGGCACTGTTGAGCAGTTCTTC.

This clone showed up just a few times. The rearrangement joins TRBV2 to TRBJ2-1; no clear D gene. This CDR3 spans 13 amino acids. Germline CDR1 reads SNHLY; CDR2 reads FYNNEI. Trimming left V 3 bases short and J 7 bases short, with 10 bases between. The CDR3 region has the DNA TGTGCCAGCAGTGATCACGGTTGGAATGAGCAGTTCTTC. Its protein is CASSDHGWNEQFF.

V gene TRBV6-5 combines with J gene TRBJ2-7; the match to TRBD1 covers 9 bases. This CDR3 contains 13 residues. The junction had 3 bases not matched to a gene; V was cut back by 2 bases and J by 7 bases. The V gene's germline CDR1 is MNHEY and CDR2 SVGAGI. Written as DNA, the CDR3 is TGTGCCAGCAGTTACACGGGACAGGGAGAGCAGTACTTC. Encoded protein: CASSYTGQGEQYF.

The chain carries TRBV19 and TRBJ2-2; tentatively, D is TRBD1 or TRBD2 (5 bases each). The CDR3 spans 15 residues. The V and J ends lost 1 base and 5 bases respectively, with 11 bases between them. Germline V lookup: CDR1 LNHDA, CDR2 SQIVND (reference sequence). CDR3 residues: CASSIGPGSTGELFF. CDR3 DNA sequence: TGTGCCAGTAGTATAGGGCCAGGGAGTACCGGGGAGCTGTTTTTT.

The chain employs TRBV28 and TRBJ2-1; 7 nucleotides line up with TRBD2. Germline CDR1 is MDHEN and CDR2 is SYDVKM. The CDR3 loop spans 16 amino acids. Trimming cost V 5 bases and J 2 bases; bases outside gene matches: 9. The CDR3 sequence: CASSTWVSGPYNEQFF. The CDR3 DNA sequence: TGTGCCAGCAGTACGTGGGTTAGCGGGCCCTACAATGAGCAGTTCTTC.

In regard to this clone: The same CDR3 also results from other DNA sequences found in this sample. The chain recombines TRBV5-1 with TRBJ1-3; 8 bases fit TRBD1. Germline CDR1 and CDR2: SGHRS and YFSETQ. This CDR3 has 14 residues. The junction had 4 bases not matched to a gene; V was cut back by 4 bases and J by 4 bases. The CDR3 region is CASSPDRGGNTIYF. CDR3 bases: TGCGCCAGCAGCCCCGACAGGGGAGGAAACACCATATATTTT.

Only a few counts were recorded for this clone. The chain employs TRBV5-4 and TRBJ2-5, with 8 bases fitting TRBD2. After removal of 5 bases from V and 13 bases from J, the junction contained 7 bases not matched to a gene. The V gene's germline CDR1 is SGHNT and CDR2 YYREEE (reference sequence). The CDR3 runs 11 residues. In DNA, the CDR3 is TGTGCCAGCAGTGCCGGGACTAGGGCGTACTTC. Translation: CASSAGTRAYF.

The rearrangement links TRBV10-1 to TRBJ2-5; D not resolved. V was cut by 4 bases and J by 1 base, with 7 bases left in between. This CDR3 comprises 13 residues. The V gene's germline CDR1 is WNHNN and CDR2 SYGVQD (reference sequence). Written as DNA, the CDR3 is TGCGCCAGCAGTGGCCAGCCCCAAGAGACCCAGTACTTC. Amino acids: CASSGQPQETQYF.

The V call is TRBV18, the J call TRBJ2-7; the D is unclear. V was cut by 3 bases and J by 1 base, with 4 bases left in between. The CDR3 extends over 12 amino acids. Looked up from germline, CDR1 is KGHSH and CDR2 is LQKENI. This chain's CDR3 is CASSPNSYEQYF. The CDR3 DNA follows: TGTGCCAGCTCACCTAATTCCTACGAGCAGTACTTC. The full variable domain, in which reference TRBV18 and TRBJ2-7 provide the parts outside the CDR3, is NAGVMQNPRHLVRRRGQEARLRCSPMKGHSHVYWYRQLPEEGLKFMVYLQKENIIDESGMPKERFSAEFPKEGPSILRIQQVVRGDSAAYFCASSPNSYEQYFGPGTRLTVT.

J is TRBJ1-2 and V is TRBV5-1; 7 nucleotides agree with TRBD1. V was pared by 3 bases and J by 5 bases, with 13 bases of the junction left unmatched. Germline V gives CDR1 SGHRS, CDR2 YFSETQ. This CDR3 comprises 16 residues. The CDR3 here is CASSSSGTAFSYGYTF. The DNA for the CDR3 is TGCGCCAGCAGCTCCTCCGGGACAGCCTTTTCTTATGGCTACACCTTC.

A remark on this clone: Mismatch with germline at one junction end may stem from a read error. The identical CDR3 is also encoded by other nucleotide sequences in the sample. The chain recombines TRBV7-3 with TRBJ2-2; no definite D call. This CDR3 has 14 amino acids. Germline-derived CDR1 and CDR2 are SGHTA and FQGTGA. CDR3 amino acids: CASSATRGTGELFF. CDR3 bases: TGTGCTAGCAGCGCCACCCGTGGGACCGGGGAGCTGTTTTTT.

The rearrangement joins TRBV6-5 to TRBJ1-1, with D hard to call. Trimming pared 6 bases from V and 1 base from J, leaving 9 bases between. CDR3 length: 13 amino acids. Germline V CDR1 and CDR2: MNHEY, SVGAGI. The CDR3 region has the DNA TGTGCCAGCAGCCTTAAACCGAACACTGAAGCTTTCTTT. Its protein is CASSLKPNTEAFF.

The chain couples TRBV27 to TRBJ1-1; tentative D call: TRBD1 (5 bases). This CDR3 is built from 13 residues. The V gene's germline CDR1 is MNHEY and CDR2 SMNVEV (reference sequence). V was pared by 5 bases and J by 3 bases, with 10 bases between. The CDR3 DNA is TGTGCCAGCAGTGTTGAGGGGTACACTGAAGCTTTCTTT. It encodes CASSVEGYTEAFF.

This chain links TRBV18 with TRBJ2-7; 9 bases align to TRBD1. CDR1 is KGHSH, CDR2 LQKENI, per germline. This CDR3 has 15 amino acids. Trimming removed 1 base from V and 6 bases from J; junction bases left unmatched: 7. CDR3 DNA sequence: TGTGCCAGCTCACCACGGACAGGGGATGTGTCCGAGCAGTACTTC. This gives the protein CASSPRTGDVSEQYF.

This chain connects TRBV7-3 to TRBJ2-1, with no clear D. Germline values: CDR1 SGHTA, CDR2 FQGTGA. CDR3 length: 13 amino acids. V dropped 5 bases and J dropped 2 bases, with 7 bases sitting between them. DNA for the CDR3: TGTGCCAGCAGCCTCGGAACCTACAATGAGCAGTTCTTC. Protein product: CASSLGTYNEQFF.

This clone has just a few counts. This CDR3 reads CARSPGTENQPQHF. As DNA, the CDR3 is TGTGCCAGAAGCCCTGGGACAGAAAATCAGCCCCAGCATTTT. The V and J genes are TRBV5-3 and TRBJ1-5; TRBD1 agrees at 7 bases. TRBV5-3 is sorted into the ORF group, with uncertain function. After removal of 4 bases from V and 4 bases from J, the junction contained 5 bases not matched to a gene. The CDR3 is made up of 14 amino acids.

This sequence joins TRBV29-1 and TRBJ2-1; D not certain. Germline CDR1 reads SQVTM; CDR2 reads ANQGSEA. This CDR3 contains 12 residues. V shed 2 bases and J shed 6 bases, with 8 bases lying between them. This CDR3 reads CSVELSPNEQFF. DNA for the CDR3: TGCAGCGTTGAATTGTCTCCCAATGAGCAGTTCTTC.

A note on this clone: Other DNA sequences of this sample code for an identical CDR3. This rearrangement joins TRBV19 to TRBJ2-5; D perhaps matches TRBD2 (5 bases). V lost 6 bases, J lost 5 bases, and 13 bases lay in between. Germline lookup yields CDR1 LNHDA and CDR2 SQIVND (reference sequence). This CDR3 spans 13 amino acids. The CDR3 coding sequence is TGTGCCAGTAGCATCAGCCGCGGGGAGACCCAGTACTTC. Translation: CASSISRGETQYF.

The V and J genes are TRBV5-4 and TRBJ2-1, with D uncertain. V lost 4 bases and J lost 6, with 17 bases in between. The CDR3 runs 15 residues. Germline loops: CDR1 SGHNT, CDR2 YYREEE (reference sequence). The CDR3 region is CASSHLSTGVNEQFF. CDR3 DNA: TGTGCCAGCAGCCACCTTTCTACTGGGGTCAATGAGCAGTTCTTC. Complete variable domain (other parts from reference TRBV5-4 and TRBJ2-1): ETGVTQSPTHLIKTRGQQVTLRCSSQSGHNTVSWYQQALGQGPQFIFQYYREEENGRGNFPPRFSGLQFPNYSSELNVNALELDDSALYLCASSHLSTGVNEQFFGPGTRLTVL.

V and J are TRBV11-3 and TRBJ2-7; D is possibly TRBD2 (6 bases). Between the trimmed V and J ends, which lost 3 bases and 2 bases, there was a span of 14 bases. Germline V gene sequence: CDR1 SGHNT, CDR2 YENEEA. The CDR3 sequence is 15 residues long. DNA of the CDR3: TGTGCCAGCAGCTTTTATGCGGGATCGACCTACGAGCAGTACTTC. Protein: CASSFYAGSTYEQYF.

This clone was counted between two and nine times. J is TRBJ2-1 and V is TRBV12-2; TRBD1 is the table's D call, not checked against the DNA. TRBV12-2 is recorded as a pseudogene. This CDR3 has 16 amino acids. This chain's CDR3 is CASRLARAKQFNEQFF. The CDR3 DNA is TGTGCAAGTCGCTTAGCGAGAGCAAAACAGTTCAATGAGCAGTTCTTC.

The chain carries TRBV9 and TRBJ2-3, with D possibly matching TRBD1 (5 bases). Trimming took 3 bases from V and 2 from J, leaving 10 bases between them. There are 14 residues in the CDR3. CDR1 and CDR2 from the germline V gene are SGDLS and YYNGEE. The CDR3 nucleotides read TGTGCCAGCAGCGAGGGGCATGTCACAGATACGCAGTATTTT. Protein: CASSEGHVTDTQYF.

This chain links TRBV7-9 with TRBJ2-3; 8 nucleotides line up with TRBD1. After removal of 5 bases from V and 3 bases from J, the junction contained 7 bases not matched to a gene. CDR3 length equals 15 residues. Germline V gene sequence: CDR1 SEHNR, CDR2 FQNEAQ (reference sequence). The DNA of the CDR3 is TGTGCCAGCAGCCTCAGACAGGGGAGTACAGATACGCAGTATTTT. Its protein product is CASSLRQGSTDTQYF.

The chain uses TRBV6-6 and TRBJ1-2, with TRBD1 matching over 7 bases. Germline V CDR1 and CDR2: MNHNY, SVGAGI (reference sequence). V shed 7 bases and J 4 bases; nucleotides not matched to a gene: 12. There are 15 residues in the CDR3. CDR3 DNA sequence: TGTGCCAGCACTAACGGTCGAGGGGGCACCTATGGCTACACCTTC. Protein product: CASTNGRGGTYGYTF.

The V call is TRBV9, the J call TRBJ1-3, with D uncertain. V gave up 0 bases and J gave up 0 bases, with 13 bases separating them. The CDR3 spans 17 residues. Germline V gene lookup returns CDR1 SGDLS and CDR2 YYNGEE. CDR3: CASSVEGGESSGNTIYF. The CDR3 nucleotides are TGTGCCAGCAGCGTAGAAGGCGGTGAAAGCTCTGGAAACACCATATATTTT.

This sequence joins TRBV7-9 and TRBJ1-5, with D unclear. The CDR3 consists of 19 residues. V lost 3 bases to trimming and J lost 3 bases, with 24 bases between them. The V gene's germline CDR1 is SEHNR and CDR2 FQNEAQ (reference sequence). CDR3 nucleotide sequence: TGTGCCAGCAGCTTCTTCCCTCCTCCTCACGGGAGATCCAATCAGCCCCAGCATTTT. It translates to CASSFFPPPHGRSNQPQHF.

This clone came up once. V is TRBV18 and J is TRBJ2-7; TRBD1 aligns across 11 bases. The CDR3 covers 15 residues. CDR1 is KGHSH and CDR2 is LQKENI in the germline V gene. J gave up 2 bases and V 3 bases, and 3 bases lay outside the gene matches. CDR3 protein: CASSPGTGGAYEQYF. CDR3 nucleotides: TGTGCCAGCTCACCCGGGACAGGGGGAGCCTACGAGCAGTACTTC.

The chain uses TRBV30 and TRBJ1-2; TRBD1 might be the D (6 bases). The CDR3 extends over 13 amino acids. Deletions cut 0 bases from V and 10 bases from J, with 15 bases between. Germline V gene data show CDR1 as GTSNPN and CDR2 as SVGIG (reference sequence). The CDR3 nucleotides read TGTGCCTGGAGTGTCCTTGAGGGGGGAACCTACACCTTC. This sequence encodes CAWSVLEGGTYTF. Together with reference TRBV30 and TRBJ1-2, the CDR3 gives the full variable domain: SQTIHQWPATLVQPVGSPLSLECTVEGTSNPNLYWYRQAAGRGLQLLFYSVGIGQISSEVPQNLSASRPQDRQFILSSKKLLLSDSGFYLCAWSVLEGGTYTFGSGTRLTVV.